This T cell receptor (beta chain) is from a study of human T cells and chemical hapten exposure. Germline-derived CDR1 and CDR2 are MGHRA and YSYEKL. Losses at the gene ends were 1 base for V and 0 bases for J; bases not matched to a gene: 9. The CDR3 is made up of 20 amino acids. The time point denotes: patch test 1, 2 weeks after DPC sensitization. Treatment: therapeutic diphenylcyclopropenone sensitization with weekly scalp DPC. TCRdb re-called the RACE reads through MiXCR, storing one row per CDR3 protein. The sample consists of some 190,000 distinct CDR3 sequences, approximately 20% of them appearing once. This clonotype has a single count.

This TCR derives from a woman between 45 and 65 years old with alopecia areata. Some clones in this sample may be carry-over from other donors' samples. The chain carries TRBV4-1 and TRBJ2-3; TRBD2 matches 14 bases. Sequenced here: whole blood, sampled in connection with sensitization to the hapten diphenylcyclopropenone (DPC). The CDR3 coding sequence is TGCGCCAGCAGCCAAGCTATGGGACTAGCGGGAGTAGCTAGCACAGATACGCAGTATTTT. This sequence encodes CASSQAMGLAGVASTDTQYF.